This T cell receptor (beta chain) appears in the sequencing data of a study of cytomegalovirus exposure and HLA in healthy donors. This clone has only a few counts. Its antigen remains unknown. The PCR contained 60 Vbeta and 13 Jbeta primers. Measured with immunoSEQ multiplex PCR; TCRdb has only the in-frame clones, and not every one. The table lists some 180,000 clones, more than 65% of them singletons. Study-wide results and limits: In an earlier analysis, about 87% or about 30%: the productive usage of most TCR beta V segments.

Sample: PBMCs. This clonotype was sampled from a female donor in good health and CMV-seronegative.

The CDR3 nucleotides are TGTGCCAGCAGACGGGATCCGAATGAAAAACTGTTTTTT. It encodes CASRRDPNEKLFF. The chain links TRBV28 to TRBJ1-4; D is unresolved. This CDR3 is built from 13 residues. CDR1 is MDHEN, CDR2 SYDVKM, per germline. The V gene lost 6 bases and the J gene lost 5 bases, with 10 bases spanning the gap.